These 17 T cell receptor beta chains came from one sample sequenced in a study of OX40 agonist ivuxolimab in advanced cancers. Clones were sequenced by immunoSEQ multiplex PCR, and TCRdb holds only the in-frame ones, with some missing. Of around 99,000 clones listed, 90% are singletons. The input for sequencing was CD4+ or CD8+ T cells sorted from blood, taken in a trial of the OX40 agonist ivuxolimab. These receptors came from an adult with an advanced solid tumor such as melanoma, head and neck, liver or kidney cancer.

This chain links TRBV19 with TRBJ2-7; 7 bases fit TRBD1. CDR3 size: 14 residues. Germline values: CDR1 LNHDA, CDR2 SQIVND (reference sequence). V dropped 3 bases and J dropped 3; count of bases not matched to a gene: 5. The CDR3 nucleotides read TGTGCCAGTAGTATTACCGGGACAGACTACGAGCAGTACTTC. This encodes CASSITGTDYEQYF.

This clone came up once. The rearrangement links TRBV11-2 to TRBJ2-2, with 10 bases that match TRBD1. Trimming at V came to 2 bases and at J to 5 bases, leaving 11 bases not matched to a gene. The CDR3 covers 18 residues. CDR1 and CDR2 (germline): SGHAT, FQNNGV. This CDR3 reads CASSLYPPQGQGTGELFF. In nucleotides, the CDR3 is TGTGCCAGCAGCTTATACCCTCCTCAGGGACAGGGGACCGGGGAGCTGTTTTTT.

CDR3 amino acids: CASSWRGVTDTQYF. DNA for the CDR3: TGTGCCAGCAGTTGGCGGGGAGTCACAGATACGCAGTATTTT. The V call is TRBV6-5, the J call TRBJ2-3; maybe TRBD2 (6 bases). The CDR3 has 14 residues. The V end was cut by 4 bases, the J end by 2 bases, with 10 bases between. CDR1 and CDR2 (germline): MNHEY, SVGAGI.

The rearrangement joins TRBV28 to TRBJ1-2; D not resolved. Germline CDR1 is MDHEN and CDR2 is SYDVKM. V was clipped by 6 bases and J by 2 bases, with 13 bases between them. This CDR3 comprises 14 residues. CDR3 protein: CASSPMRRNYGYTF. For the CDR3, the DNA is TGTGCCAGCAGCCCCATGAGGAGGAACTATGGCTACACCTTC.

The chain employs TRBV10-3 and TRBJ2-1, with 9 bases that match TRBD2. Germline V lookup: CDR1 ENHRY, CDR2 SYGVKD. The CDR3 runs to 15 residues. After removal of 10 bases from V and 9 bases from J, the junction contained 16 bases not matched to a gene. In DNA, the CDR3 is TGTGCCACCCAGGGCCCGCGGGGGGGTCCAGTTGAGCAGTTCTTC. Translated: CATQGPRGGPVEQFF.

The chain recombines TRBV11-2 with TRBJ2-5; a possible D gene is TRBD2 (6 bases). The CDR3 contains 13 residues. Germline V gene data show CDR1 as SGHAT and CDR2 as FQNNGV. The V and J ends lost 1 base and 4 bases respectively, with 7 bases between them. CDR3 sequence: CASSLVEGETQYF. In DNA, the CDR3 is TGTGCCAGCAGCTTAGTGGAGGGAGAGACCCAGTACTTC. The full variable domain, its missing parts supplied by reference TRBV11-2 and TRBJ2-5, is EAGVAQSPRYKIIEKRQSVAFWCNPISGHATLYWYQQILGQGPKLLIQFQNNGVVDDSQLPKDRFSAERLKGVDSTLKIQPAKLEDSAVYLCASSLVEGETQYFGPGTRLLVL.

The V and J genes are TRBV6-6 and TRBJ1-1; D not certain. Per germline, CDR1 MNHNY and CDR2 SVGAGI (reference sequence). V was pared by 3 bases and J by 0 bases, with 5 bases between. The CDR3 covers 13 residues. This CDR3 is CASSYGMNTEAFF. The DNA of the CDR3 is TGTGCCAGCAGTTATGGTATGAACACTGAAGCTTTCTTT.

About this clone: A junction boundary mismatches the germline segment, possibly from a read error. V gene TRBV27 combines with J gene TRBJ1-5, with 8 bases lining up with TRBD1. The CDR3 is 15 amino acids. The germline gives CDR1 MNHEY, CDR2 SMNVEV (reference sequence). The CDR3 bases are TGCGCTACTAAATTAGGACAGGGCAACAATCAGCCCCAGCATTTT. It yields the protein CATKLGQGNNQPQHF.

The chain joins TRBV29-1 to TRBJ1-1; TRBD1 is a possible D gene (5 bases). The germline CDR1 and CDR2 sequences are SQVTM and ANQGSEA. CDR3 length: 14 amino acids. V was cut by 7 bases and J by 8 bases, with 23 bases left in between. This chain's CDR3 is CSASKAVPGHEAFF. Here the CDR3 DNA reads TGCAGCGCCTCAAAGGCGGTCCCGGGGCACGAAGCTTTCTTT.

The V and J genes are TRBV5-4 and TRBJ1-3; 9 positions match TRBD1. CDR1 is SGHNT, CDR2 YYREEE, per germline (reference sequence). Trimming took 4 bases from V and 6 from J; bases not matched to a gene: 8. This CDR3 is built from 15 residues. The CDR3, as DNA: TGTGCCAGCAGCCCAGGACAGGGGAGAGTAAACACCATATATTTT. As protein: CASSPGQGRVNTIYF.

V and J are TRBV5-6 and TRBJ2-1, with 10 bases matching TRBD1. There are 15 residues in the CDR3. V dropped 5 bases and J dropped 5; count of bases not matched to a gene: 7. The germline CDR1 and CDR2 sequences are SGHDT and YYEEEE. CDR3: CASRDDRGLNNEQFF. For the CDR3, the DNA is TGTGCCAGCAGGGATGACAGGGGGCTTAACAATGAGCAGTTCTTC.

The CDR3 spells CASSENRVGELFF. The CDR3 nucleotides read TGTGCCAGCAGTGAGAACAGGGTCGGGGAGCTGTTTTTT. The rearrangement joins TRBV6-1 to TRBJ2-2, with a tentative D call TRBD1 (6 bases). Germline CDR1 MNHNS, CDR2 SASEGT. This CDR3 spans 13 amino acids. V was trimmed by 3 bases and J by 7 bases, leaving 9 bases between them.

The rearrangement uses TRBV30 and TRBJ1-5; 8 bases agree with TRBD1. The V gene end was trimmed by 2 bases and the J gene end by 2 bases; junction bases not matched to a gene: 5. This CDR3 has 15 residues. Per germline, CDR1 GTSNPN and CDR2 SVGIG (reference sequence). The CDR3 loop is CAWSSGQVGNQPQHF. In DNA, the CDR3 is TGTGCCTGGAGTTCGGGACAGGTAGGCAATCAGCCCCAGCATTTT.

The chain has TRBV6-1 and TRBJ1-4; D unresolved. V was clipped by 6 bases and J by 8 bases, with 10 bases between them. This CDR3 is 12 amino acids long. Germline CDR1 MNHNS, CDR2 SASEGT. The CDR3 DNA follows: TGTGCCAGCAGGGCCTCTGTGGAAAAACTGTTTTTT. It encodes CASRASVEKLFF.

The chain employs TRBV4-1 and TRBJ2-7; D is uncertain. This CDR3 is 13 amino acids long. V shed 0 bases and J shed 0 bases, with 3 bases lying between them. Germline CDR1 reads MGHRA; CDR2 reads YSYEKL. The chain's CDR3 is CASSQETSYEQYF. The CDR3 nucleotides read TGCGCCAGCAGCCAAGAAACCTCCTACGAGCAGTACTTC.

J is TRBJ1-3 and V is TRBV2, with D unclear. V was clipped by 5 bases and J by 6 bases, with 8 bases between them. The CDR3 covers 12 residues. Germline values: CDR1 SNHLY, CDR2 FYNNEI. CDR3 in DNA: TGTGCCAGCAGTTGGAAGCCAAACACCATATATTTT. Translating it yields CASSWKPNTIYF.

The chain carries TRBV10-2 and TRBJ2-2; 10 positions match TRBD1. Looked up from germline, CDR1 is WSHSY and CDR2 is SAAADI. V lost 4 bases and J lost 4; bases outside the gene matches: 3. The CDR3 extends over 15 amino acids. The CDR3 bases are TGCGCCAGCAGTGGGACAGGGGGTATCACCGGGGAGCTGTTTTTT. Amino acids: CASSGTGGITGELFF.